These T cell receptor beta chains were read from a single sample in a study of beta chain features in type 1 diabetes. This table comes from immunoSEQ multiplex PCR, and its TCRdb copy is limited to in-frame clones, with some not included. The data show 600,000 to 650,000 clones, roughly 16% seen once. Sequencing used naive CD4+ T cells from blood. The source of these receptors is a man younger than 35 in good health. Each CDR3 is given with its conserved first and last residue.

j_call v_call cdr3_aa
TRBJ2-5 TRBV14 CASSQMWETQYF
TRBJ2-1 TRBV6-4 CASRGDRGRNEQFF
TRBJ2-4 TRBV7-2 CASSTGLAKNIQYF
TRBJ2-7 TRBV7-6 CASSFRDLAGGPMYEQYF
TRBJ1-1 TRBV19 CASSIQNTEAFF
TRBJ2-7 TRBV2 CASRGTGAYEQYF
TRBJ2-1 TRBV11-1 CASSLDPSGRVGYNEQFF
TRBJ1-2 TRBV2 CASSGDRARGYGYTF
TRBJ2-7 TRBV4-3 CASSQALDQDSYEQYF
TRBJ2-6 TRBV11-3 CASSIGGPTSGANVLTF
TRBJ2-7 TRBV30 CAWSVQGGSYEQYF
TRBJ2-7 TRBV29-1 CSAVTGTGYEQYF
TRBJ2-7 TRBV9 CASSDRFPGDEQYF
TRBJ2-7 TRBV28 CASSLVGRETEQYF
TRBJ2-7 TRBV28 CASAGGTAYEQYF
TRBJ1-1 TRBV5-4 CASSLGTHAGTEAFF
TRBJ2-7 TRBV7-6 CASSSYKGQYEQYF
TRBJ2-5 TRBV18 CASSPLETQYF
TRBJ2-7 TRBV7-8 CASSLETYEQYF
TRBJ2-3 TRBV10-3 CAISGVDTQYF
TRBJ2-2 TRBV7-7 CASSPDRVSVELFF
TRBJ2-5 TRBV5-1 CASSLPETQYF
TRBJ2-7 TRBV29-1 CSVGFRINEQYF
TRBJ2-2 TRBV7-2 CASSWTGGATGELFF
TRBJ2-1 TRBV6-5 CASSFRTVAHRDEQFF
TRBJ2-5 TRBV4-3 CASSQVLPNRGLFQETQYF
TRBJ1-4 TRBV4-2 CASSQGAGSPEKLFF
TRBJ1-3 TRBV5-1 CASSPLGENSGNTIYF
TRBJ2-5 TRBV9 CASSVAPVGGGETQYF
TRBJ1-1 TRBV7-3 CASSLTGVSTEAFF
TRBJ2-7 TRBV27 CASRPIAGTSYEQYF
TRBJ2-1 TRBV7-6 CASRRLAGGHEQFF
TRBJ2-5 TRBV5-1 CASSLARQIEETQYF
TRBJ2-5 TRBV11-3 CASSSHRGETQYF
TRBJ2-7 TRBV29-1 CSVVRGAEQYF
TRBJ2-7 TRBV6-6 CASRTGSYEQYF
TRBJ1-5 TRBV30 CAWSVMGYQPQHF
TRBJ1-3 TRBV7-2 CASSSRTGISGNTIYF
TRBJ2-5 TRBV7-2 CASSFRRPRETQYF
TRBJ1-5 TRBV21-1 CASSKFGGSPQHF
TRBJ1-2 TRBV9 CASTEQTGLPYGYTF
TRBJ1-1 TRBV11-1 CASSLASLVNTEAFF
TRBJ1-4 TRBV27 CASSPIPRDSNEKLFF
TRBJ2-5 TRBV7-7 CASSPSGGRETQYF
TRBJ2-3 TRBV5-4 CASSLASGIGTDTQYF
TRBJ2-7 TRBV14 CASSPGGQSRSYEQYF
TRBJ2-4 TRBV27 CASSLFGDGGLGNIQYF
TRBJ2-2 TRBV20-1 CSALRSGELFF
TRBJ2-7 TRBV5-1 CASSLDRRTYEQYF
TRBJ1-1 TRBV7-9 CASSLKGNLNTEAFF
TRBJ2-2 TRBV25-1 CASSDPGTGGRTGELFF
TRBJ1-3 TRBV29-1 CSVEGQGRGSGNTIYF